The T cell receptor (beta chain) under discussion was sequenced for a study of TIL therapy for anti-PD-1-resistant metastatic lung cancer. Background on the study: Tumors carried a median 1.5 non-synonymous mutations per megabase.

Time point indicated: pre-treatment sample, taken before nivolumab and TIL therapy. Stage 4 NSCLC adults joined between 2017 and 2020. Findings and caveats of the study: After infusion, TIL clonotypes partly replaced peripheral T cells and declined over months.

The libraries were made with immunoSEQ v3. Each library reached about 2.1 million read pairs, or about 5-6.5 million at deep level. Sequencing was performed with immunoSEQ multiplex PCR; in TCRdb, only in-frame clones are kept and a portion is missing. Among just under 60,000 clones listed, under 75% were seen once. The CDR3 has 15 amino acids. CDR1 is SGHRS and CDR2 is YFSETQ in the germline V gene. V was shortened by 5 bases and J by 2 bases, with 16 bases between the two germline ends. On this clone itself: Its antigen is as yet unknown.

The receptor's source is a person aged 25 to 79 with non-small cell lung cancer. The V and J genes are TRBV5-1 and TRBJ1-2; D might be TRBD1 (5 bases). The source was blood, collected at baseline. For the CDR3, the DNA is TGCGCCAGCAGACCCGCGGGGGAGGTCAACTATGGCTACACCTTC. It codes for CASRPAGEVNYGYTF. Full variable domain (rest looked up from reference TRBV5-1 and TRBJ1-2): KAGVTQTPRYLIKTRGQQVTLSCSPISGHRSVSWYQQTPGQGLQFLFEYFSETQRNKGNFPGRFSGRQFSNSRSEMNVSTLELGDSALYLCASRPAGEVNYGYTFGSGTRLTVV.